The 23 T cell receptor beta chains reported below all come from one sample, sequenced in a study of T cell responses to AZD1222 COVID-19 vaccine. The assay was immunoSEQ multiplex PCR, and TCRdb's table has in-frame clones only and misses some. The sample includes 200,000 or so clones, 80% to 90% of them seen just once. The source was peripheral blood, collected on day 0 of MenACWY control vaccination. The receptors come from an adult in good health.

The chain links TRBV11-1 to TRBJ2-7, with D perhaps TRBD2 (6 bases). The CDR3 runs to 16 residues. V was clipped by 3 bases and J by 4 bases, with 19 bases between them. CDR1 is SGHAT and CDR2 is FQDESV in the germline V gene (reference sequence). DNA for the CDR3: TGTGCCAGCAGCTTCACGGGCGGCGGGGTACCTTACGAGCAGTACTTC. Its protein product is CASSFTGGGVPYEQYF.

V gene TRBV7-6 combines with J gene TRBJ2-5; D unresolved. Germline CDR1 and CDR2: SGHVS and FNYEAQ. The CDR3 length is 13 residues. V dropped 5 bases and J dropped 2 bases, with 9 bases sitting between them. CDR3 bases: TGTGCCAGCAGCCCGGGCTGGCAAGAGACCCAGTACTTC. Translating gives CASSPGWQETQYF.

V and J are TRBV7-3 and TRBJ2-7; D possibly corresponds to TRBD2 (6 bases). Trimming took off 1 base at V and 1 base at J, with 8 bases between the two ends. Germline CDR1 is SGHTA and CDR2 is FQGTGA. There are 14 residues in the CDR3. The CDR3 region has the DNA TGTGCCAGCAGCTTAATGGAGGGTTCCTACGAGCAGTACTTC. Its translation: CASSLMEGSYEQYF.

The gene calls are TRBV20-1 and TRBJ2-3; D remains unclear. The CDR3 sequence is 15 residues long. CDR1 and CDR2 (germline): DFQATT, SNEGSKA (reference sequence). V was clipped by 3 bases and J by 2 bases, with 15 bases between them. In nucleotides, the CDR3 is TGCAGTGCTAGTCAAAGGGCCGTCCTCACAGATACGCAGTATTTT. As protein: CSASQRAVLTDTQYF.

The chain has TRBV6-5 and TRBJ2-1, with TRBD1 identical over 7 bases. V lost 6 bases to trimming and J lost 14 bases; unmatched junction nucleotides: 7. The length of the CDR3 is 11 residues. CDR1 and CDR2 from the germline V gene are MNHEY and SVGAGI. CDR3 nucleotide sequence: TGTGCCAGCAGGACTACAGGGGCCGAGTTCTTC. Encoded protein: CASRTTGAEFF.

V is TRBV27 and J is TRBJ1-1; no firm D call. Trimming cost V 3 bases and J 8 bases, with 13 bases left between them. This CDR3 has 13 amino acids. The germline CDR1 and CDR2 sequences are MNHEY and SMNVEV (reference sequence). CDR3 in amino acids: CASSLSTPDEAFF. Written as DNA, the CDR3 is TGTGCCAGCAGTTTGTCTACTCCCGACGAAGCTTTCTTT.

The V and J genes are TRBV2 and TRBJ1-4; D might be TRBD1 (5 bases). Trimming took off 0 bases at V and 3 bases at J, with 8 bases between the two ends. The length of the CDR3 is 15 residues. Looked up from germline, CDR1 is SNHLY and CDR2 is FYNNEI. The CDR3 DNA follows: TGTGCCAGCAGTGAAGCGGCAGGGTCTAATGAAAAACTGTTTTTT. This translates into CASSEAAGSNEKLFF.

The CDR3 DNA sequence: TGCGCCAGTGGAACAGGGGGTTTTCAGCAGTACTTC. Encoded protein: CASGTGGFQQYF. This sequence joins TRBV5-1 and TRBJ2-7, with 8 nucleotides matching TRBD1. The CDR3 extends over 12 amino acids. CDR1 and CDR2 from the germline V gene are SGHRS and YFSETQ. V lost 8 bases and J lost 8; bases outside the gene matches: 9.

The chain carries TRBV6-4 and TRBJ1-3, with D tentatively TRBD1 (5 bases). Looked up from germline, CDR1 is MRHNA and CDR2 is SNTAGT. The CDR3 covers 15 residues. The V and J ends lost 6 bases and 0 bases respectively, with 12 bases between them. The CDR3 DNA reads as TGTGCCAGCAGGGAAAACAGGAGCTCTGGAAACACCATATATTTT. Protein: CASRENRSSGNTIYF.

V and J are TRBV19 and TRBJ2-6; D possibly uses TRBD1 or TRBD2 (5 bases each). The CDR3 extends over 16 amino acids. From germline, CDR1 is LNHDA and CDR2 SQIVND (reference sequence). With 3 bases removed from V and 0 bases from J, the gap between germline ends came to 9 bases. The DNA of the CDR3 is TGTGCCAGTAGTATTTCAGGGACCTCTGGGGCCAACGTCCTGACTTTC. Translated, it gives CASSISGTSGANVLTF. The full variable domain, its missing parts supplied by reference TRBV19 and TRBJ2-6, is DGGITQSPKYLFRKEGQNVTLSCEQNLNHDAMYWYRQDPGQGLRLIYYSQIVNDFQKGDIAEGYSVSREKKESFPLTVTSAQKNPTAFYLCASSISGTSGANVLTFGAGSRLTVL.

The chain joins TRBV5-1 to TRBJ2-7; D call uncertain. The CDR3 covers 13 residues. The V gene's germline CDR1 is SGHRS and CDR2 YFSETQ. Trimming removed 2 bases at V and 0 bases at J, with 6 bases between. The CDR3 coding sequence is TGCGCCAGCAGCTTCACGGACTCCTACGAGCAGTACTTC. Translated, it gives CASSFTDSYEQYF.

This clone has just one count. V and J are TRBV14 and TRBJ1-5; 9 bases match TRBD1. Germline CDR1 is SGHDN and CDR2 is FVKESK. The CDR3 loop spans 21 amino acids. V was pared by 0 bases and J by 0 bases, with 15 bases of the junction left unmatched. The CDR3 DNA sequence: TGTGCCAGCAGCCAAGATACGGCGGGACAGGGACTATCGATTAGCAATCAGCCCCAGCATTTT. Its translation: CASSQDTAGQGLSISNQPQHF.

The chain has TRBV7-8 and TRBJ2-7; 9 bases match TRBD1. After removal of 5 bases from V and 6 bases from J, the junction contained 5 bases not matched to a gene. This CDR3 has 13 amino acids. Looked up from germline, CDR1 is SGHVS and CDR2 is FQNEAQ. This CDR3 reads CASSADRGGEQYF. CDR3 nucleotide sequence: TGTGCCAGCAGCGCTGACAGGGGGGGCGAGCAGTACTTC. Supplemented by reference TRBV7-8 and TRBJ2-7, the full variable domain reads GAGVSQSPRYKVAKRGQDVALRCDPISGHVSLFWYQQALGQGPEFLTYFQNEAQLDKSGLPSDRFFAERPEGSVSTLKIQRTQQEDSAVYLCASSADRGGEQYFGPGTRLTVT.

This clone showed up just once. This chain connects TRBV7-3 to TRBJ2-5; D possibly corresponds to TRBD1 (5 bases). Trimming cost V 5 bases and J 2 bases, with 9 bases left between them. The germline gives CDR1 SGHTA, CDR2 FQGTGA. The CDR3 is 13 residues long. Written as DNA, the CDR3 is TGTGCCAGCAGCCCACAGGTGCAAGAGACCCAGTACTTC. It is translated as CASSPQVQETQYF.

The gene calls are TRBV6-4 and TRBJ2-5; D remains unclear. V was trimmed by 4 bases and J by 5 bases, leaving 14 bases between them. Per germline, CDR1 MRHNA and CDR2 SNTAGT. CDR3 length: 14 amino acids. The CDR3 here is CASSAQSGWETQYF. As DNA, the CDR3 is TGTGCCAGCAGTGCCCAATCCGGGTGGGAGACCCAGTACTTC.

The genes are TRBV21-1 and TRBJ2-3; the table's D call of TRBD2 was not tested on the DNA. TRBV21-1 is a known pseudogene. The CDR3 runs to 17 residues. In DNA, the CDR3 is TGTGCCAGCAGCAAAGGCATGGGCGGGAGTAGCACAGATACGCAGTATTTT. It is translated as CASSKGMGGSSTDTQYF.

The chain links TRBV10-3 to TRBJ2-2; D is undetermined. CDR1 is ENHRY and CDR2 is SYGVKD in the germline V gene. CDR3 length: 16 amino acids. V dropped 3 bases and J dropped 0 bases, with 11 bases sitting between them. For the CDR3, the DNA is TGTGCCATCAGTGATCCCAGGCGTTCGAACACCGGGGAGCTGTTTTTT. Translated: CAISDPRRSNTGELFF.

As DNA, the CDR3 is TGCAGCGTTGCTCAACCGAATGAGCAGTTCTTC. It encodes CSVAQPNEQFF. The chain combines TRBV29-1 with TRBJ2-1; D unclear. Germline V lookup: CDR1 SQVTM, CDR2 ANQGSEA. The CDR3 totals 11 residues. V was clipped by 4 bases and J by 7 bases, with 8 bases between them.

A single count supports this clone. This rearrangement joins TRBV29-1 to TRBJ1-3; 10 positions agree with TRBD1. The CDR3 is 13 amino acids. The trim removed 8 bases at V and 3 bases at J, leaving 4 bases unmatched. Germline V CDR1 and CDR2: SQVTM, ANQGSEA. In nucleotides, the CDR3 is TGCAGCATTGGACAGGGGGTTGGAAACACCATATATTTT. Its translation is CSIGQGVGNTIYF.

The chain recombines TRBV5-1 with TRBJ2-1, with D possibly called TRBD1 or TRBD2 (6 bases each). The CDR3 loop spans 15 amino acids. V was trimmed by 0 bases and J by 4 bases, leaving 11 bases between them. Germline lookup yields CDR1 SGHRS and CDR2 YFSETQ. The CDR3 loop is CASSLVTGGYNEQFF. CDR3 bases: TGCGCCAGCAGCTTGGTGACAGGAGGGTACAATGAGCAGTTCTTC.

This clone was detected once. The chain joins TRBV6-6 to TRBJ2-7; 10 positions agree with TRBD1. V lost 2 bases, J lost 3 bases, and 7 bases stayed unmatched. This CDR3 region has 16 residues. Germline values: CDR1 MNHNY, CDR2 SVGAGI (reference sequence). The CDR3 reads CASSYHRTGGIYEQYF. The CDR3, as DNA: TGTGCCAGCAGTTACCACAGGACAGGGGGTATCTACGAGCAGTACTTC.

The genes are TRBV4-3 and TRBJ1-2; TRBD1 agrees at 8 bases. Unmatched junction bases numbered 4, after V lost 0 bases and J lost 4 bases. The CDR3 loop spans 15 amino acids. Germline CDR1 LGHNA, CDR2 YSLEER. The CDR3 loop is CASSQDAGTGYGYTF. The CDR3 nucleotides are TGCGCCAGCAGCCAAGACGCCGGGACAGGCTATGGCTACACCTTC.

The V call is TRBV28, the J call TRBJ2-3; TRBD2 might be the D (7 bases). V was cut by 7 bases and J by 1 base, with 15 bases left in between. Looked up from germline, CDR1 is MDHEN and CDR2 is SYDVKM. The CDR3 consists of 15 residues. CDR3 region: CASTWGGGGTDTQYF. The DNA for the CDR3 is TGTGCCAGCACTTGGGGAGGGGGAGGCACAGATACGCAGTATTTT.